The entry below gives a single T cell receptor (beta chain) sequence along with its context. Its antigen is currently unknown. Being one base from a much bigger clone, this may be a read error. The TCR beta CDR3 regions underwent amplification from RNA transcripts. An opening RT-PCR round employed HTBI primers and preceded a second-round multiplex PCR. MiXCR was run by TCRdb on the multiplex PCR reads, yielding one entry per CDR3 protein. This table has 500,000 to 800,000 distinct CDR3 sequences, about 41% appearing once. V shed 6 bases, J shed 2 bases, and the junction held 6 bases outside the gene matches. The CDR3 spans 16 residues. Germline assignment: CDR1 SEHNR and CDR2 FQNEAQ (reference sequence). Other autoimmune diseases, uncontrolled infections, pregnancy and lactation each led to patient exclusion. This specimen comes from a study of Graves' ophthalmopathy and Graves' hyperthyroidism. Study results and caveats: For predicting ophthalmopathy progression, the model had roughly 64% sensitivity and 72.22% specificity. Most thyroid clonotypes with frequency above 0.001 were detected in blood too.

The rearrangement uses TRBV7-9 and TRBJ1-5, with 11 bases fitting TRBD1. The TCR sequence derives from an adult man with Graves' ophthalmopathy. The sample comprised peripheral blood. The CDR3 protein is CASSYGTGGGNQPQHF. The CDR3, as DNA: TGTGCCAGCAGTTACGGGACAGGGGGTGGCAATCAGCCCCAGCATTTT.